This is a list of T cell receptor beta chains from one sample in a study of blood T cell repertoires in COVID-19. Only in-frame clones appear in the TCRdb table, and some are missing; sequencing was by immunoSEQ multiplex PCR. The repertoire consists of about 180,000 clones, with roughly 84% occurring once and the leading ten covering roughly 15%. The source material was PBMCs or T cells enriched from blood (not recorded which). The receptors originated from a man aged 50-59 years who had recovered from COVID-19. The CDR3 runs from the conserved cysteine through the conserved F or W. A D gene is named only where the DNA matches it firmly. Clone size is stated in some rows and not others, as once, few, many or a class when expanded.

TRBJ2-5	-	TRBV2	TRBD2	TGTGCCAGCAGACCCGGGACTAGCGGGGGTTACCAAGAGACCCAGTACTTC	CASRPGTSGGYQETQYF
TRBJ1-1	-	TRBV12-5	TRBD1	TGTGCTAGTGGTTTGGGGACAGGGACTGAAGCTTTCTTT	CASGLGTGTEAFF
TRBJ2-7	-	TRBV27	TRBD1	TGTGCCAGCACCCTAACAGGGGTATTATTCGAGCAGTACTTC	CASTLTGVLFEQYF
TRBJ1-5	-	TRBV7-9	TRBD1	TGTGCCAGCAGCGCCACAGGGGGCGGCAATCAGCCCCAGCATTTT	CASSATGGGNQPQHF
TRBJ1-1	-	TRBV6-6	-	TGTGCCAGCACCAACGAACAGGGGAACACTGAAGCTTTCTTT	CASTNEQGNTEAFF
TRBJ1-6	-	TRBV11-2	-	TGTGCCAGCAGCTCTCTAAGGGAGATCGCCTATAATTCACCCCTCCACTTT	CASSSLREIAYNSPLHF
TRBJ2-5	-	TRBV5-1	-	TGCGCCAGCAGACGACTCCCCCGCCCCCCACAGGGACAACAAGAGACCCAGTACTTC	CASRRLPRPPQGQQETQYF
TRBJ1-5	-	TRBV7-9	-	TGTGCCAGCAGCGAAGGGGATCAGCCCCAGCATTTT	CASSEGDQPQHF
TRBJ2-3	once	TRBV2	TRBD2	TGTGCCACCAGAACCAGCGGGGGGTCAGATACGCAGTATTTT	CATRTSGGSDTQYF
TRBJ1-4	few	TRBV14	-	TGTGCCAGCAGCCGAGGGAGAGGTCTAGTGGAAAAACTGTTTTTT	CASSRGRGLVEKLFF
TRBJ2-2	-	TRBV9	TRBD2	TGTGCCAGCAGCGTAGTGATAAGCGGGGGGGCCGGGGAGCTGTTTTTT	CASSVVISGGAGELFF
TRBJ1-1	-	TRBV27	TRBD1	TGTGCCAGCAGTTTATCGACAGGGAGTATCACTGAAGCTTTCTTT	CASSLSTGSITEAFF
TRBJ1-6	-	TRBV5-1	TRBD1	TGCGCCAGCAGCCTCGGACAGGGATTCTCACCCCTCCACTTT	CASSLGQGFSPLHF
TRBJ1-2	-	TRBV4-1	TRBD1	TGCGCCAGCAGCAGGGACAGGGGATACGGCTACACCTTC	CASSRDRGYGYTF
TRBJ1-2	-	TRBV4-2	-	TGTGCCAGCAGCCAAGACCGGTTGGAGGGCTATGGCTACACCTTC	CASSQDRLEGYGYTF
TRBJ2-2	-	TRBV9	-	TGTGCCAGCAGCGTAATGGGGACACCGAACACCGGGGAGCTGTTTTTT	CASSVMGTPNTGELFF
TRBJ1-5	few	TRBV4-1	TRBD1	TGCGCCAGCAGCCAAGGGTCAGGGGGCTGGCAGCCCCAGCATTTT	CASSQGSGGWQPQHF
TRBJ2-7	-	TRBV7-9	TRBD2	TGTGCCAGCAGCTTTACCACCGGGACTAGCGGGGGGGAGCAGTACTTC	CASSFTTGTSGGEQYF
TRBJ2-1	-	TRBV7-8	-	TGTGCCAGCAGCCCCCAGCCCAGGGCCAATGAGCAGTTCTTC	CASSPQPRANEQFF